Listed here are 20 T cell receptor beta chains from one sample, sequenced in a study of OX40 agonist ivuxolimab in advanced cancers. TCRdb's copy holds only in-frame clones and misses some; the assay was immunoSEQ multiplex PCR. This table holds 65,000 to 85,000 clones, around 85% found once. Sequenced material: CD4+ or CD8+ T cells sorted from blood, taken in a trial of the OX40 agonist ivuxolimab. These receptors came from an adult with an advanced solid tumor such as melanoma, head and neck, liver or kidney cancer.

This chain links TRBV6-1 with TRBJ2-5; D call uncertain. V shed 1 base and J shed 6 bases, with 9 bases lying between them. Looked up from germline, CDR1 is MNHNS and CDR2 is SASEGT. This CDR3 is 13 amino acids long. The CDR3 DNA is TGTGCCAGCAGTGAAGAGGTTCGGCAGACCCAGTACTTC. Translation: CASSEEVRQTQYF.

This clone was counted at least ten times. This chain joins TRBV5-1 and TRBJ1-2; D is unresolved. CDR1 and CDR2 from the germline V gene are SGHRS and YFSETQ. The CDR3 consists of 13 residues. V was cut by 1 base and J by 8 bases, with 12 bases left in between. The CDR3 here is CASSLKTFGGYTF. As DNA, the CDR3 is TGCGCCAGCAGCTTGAAAACGTTTGGCGGCTACACCTTC.

The J gene is TRBJ1-2, the V gene TRBV2; TRBD1 matches at 9 bases. The CDR3 covers 16 residues. Germline V gives CDR1 SNHLY, CDR2 FYNNEI. Germline trimming cut 2 bases from V and 4 bases from J; bases unmatched to any gene: 8. The CDR3 DNA sequence: TGTGCCAGCAGTGAACCGACAGGGGGGCAAATCTATGGCTACACCTTC. Translated: CASSEPTGGQIYGYTF. Full variable domain (outside the CDR3, taken from reference TRBV2 and TRBJ1-2): EPEVTQTPSHQVTQMGQEVILRCVPISNHLYFYWYRQILGQKVEFLVSFYNNEISEKSEIFDDQFSVERPDGSNFTLKIRSTKLEDSAMYFCASSEPTGGQIYGYTFGSGTRLTVV.

The rearrangement joins TRBV7-2 to TRBJ2-3; possible D gene TRBD2, 6 bases. There are 16 residues in the CDR3. V was trimmed by 5 bases and J by 0 bases, leaving 15 bases between them. From germline, CDR1 is SGHTA and CDR2 FQGNSA. The DNA for the CDR3 is TGTGCCAGCAGCCCCATAGCGGACCAGAGCACAGATACGCAGTATTTT. Translated: CASSPIADQSTDTQYF.

The chain carries TRBV5-6 and TRBJ1-1, with D perhaps matching TRBD1 (5 bases). The CDR3 is 16 residues long. With 0 bases removed from V and 0 bases from J, the gap between germline ends came to 12 bases. From germline, CDR1 is SGHDT and CDR2 YYEEEE. The DNA of the CDR3 is TGTGCCAGCAGCTTGGCCGGGGGAGGGTTGAACACTGAAGCTTTCTTT. Protein product: CASSLAGGGLNTEAFF.

Concerning this clone itself: Its ends do not fully match the called genes, so a read error is possible. The same CDR3 can be traced to other DNA sequences in this sample. The V gene is TRBV5-4, the J gene TRBJ1-1; TRBD1 matches at 8 bases. Germline CDR1 is SGHNT and CDR2 is YYREEE (reference sequence). The CDR3 is made up of 15 amino acids. The CDR3 region is CASSIRTGLPTEAFF. The DNA for the CDR3 is TGTGCCAGCAGCATACGGACAGGGCTGCCCACTGAAGCTTTCTTC. Filled out from reference TRBV5-4 and TRBJ1-1, the complete variable domain reads ETGVTQSPTHLIKTRGQQVTLRCSSQSGHNTVSWYQQALGQGPQFIFQYYREEENGRGNFPPRFSGLQFPNYSSELNVNALELDDSALYLCASSIRTGLPTEAFFGQGTRLTVV.

This clone has a single count. The CDR3 here is CASRLGQVNSPLHF. In nucleotides, the CDR3 is TGTGCCAGCAGACTGGGACAGGTTAATTCACCCCTCCACTTT. The chain is built from TRBV28 and TRBJ1-6, with 8 positions matching TRBD1. The ends lost 6 bases at V and 6 bases at J; junction bases unmatched: 4. The CDR3 has 14 amino acids. Germline-derived CDR1 and CDR2 are MDHEN and SYDVKM.

The rearrangement joins TRBV7-6 to TRBJ2-7, with D perhaps TRBD2 (6 bases). Germline CDR1 SGHVS, CDR2 FNYEAQ. The CDR3 runs to 15 residues. Trimming removed 1 base at V and 1 base at J, with 11 bases between. CDR3 in DNA: TGTGCCAGCAGCTTAGGTGTGGAGGGATCCTACGAGCAGTACTTC. Protein sequence: CASSLGVEGSYEQYF.

A few counts support this clone. The chain joins TRBV20-1 to TRBJ1-2, with D unresolved. CDR1 and CDR2 (germline): DFQATT, SNEGSKA (reference sequence). V lost 5 bases to trimming and J lost 0 bases, with 4 bases between them. This CDR3 is 11 amino acids long. The DNA for the CDR3 is TGCAGTGCTCAACCTAACTATGGCTACACCTTC. As protein: CSAQPNYGYTF.

The CDR3 protein is CASSPRTNTGELFF. DNA of the CDR3: TGTGCCAGCAGCCCCCGGACTAACACCGGGGAGCTGTTTTTT. The rearrangement links TRBV7-3 to TRBJ2-2; D is perhaps TRBD2 (5 bases). The CDR3 spans 14 residues. The germline V gene has CDR1 SGHTA and CDR2 FQGTGA. V was cut by 5 bases and J by 2 bases, with 9 bases left in between. Drawing the rest from reference TRBV7-3 and TRBJ2-2, the complete variable domain is GAGVSQTPSNKVTEKGKYVELRCDPISGHTALYWYRQSLGQGPEFLIYFQGTGAADDSGLPNDRFFAVRPEGSVSTLKIQRTERGDSAVYLCASSPRTNTGELFFGEGSRLTVL.

This chain uses TRBV27 with TRBJ1-2; the D gene is possibly TRBD1 (5 bases). This CDR3 spans 13 amino acids. V was shortened by 5 bases and J by 7 bases, with 14 bases between the two germline ends. Germline V gene data show CDR1 as MNHEY and CDR2 as SMNVEV (reference sequence). The CDR3 sequence is CASSPNGRAGYTF. In DNA form, the CDR3 reads TGTGCCAGCAGTCCAAACGGCAGGGCTGGCTACACCTTC.

The CDR3: CASGWRKGGTDTQYF. The CDR3 coding sequence is TGTGCTAGTGGTTGGCGGAAGGGAGGCACAGATACGCAGTATTTT. The chain joins TRBV12-5 to TRBJ2-3; possible D gene TRBD2, 5 bases. The germline V gene encodes CDR1 LGHNT and CDR2 FRNRAP. Trimming took off 4 bases at V and 1 base at J, with 12 bases between the two ends. The CDR3 contains 15 residues.

This sequence joins TRBV5-5 and TRBJ2-5; TRBD2 might be the D (5 bases). CDR3 length equals 12 residues. Germline V gene sequence: CDR1 SGHKS, CDR2 YYEKEE (reference sequence). Trimming took off 5 bases at V and 9 bases at J, with 14 bases between the two ends. The CDR3 region is CASRLQDGAQYF. The CDR3 DNA reads as TGTGCCAGCAGACTCCAGGACGGGGCCCAGTACTTC.

The rearrangement joins TRBV5-1 to TRBJ1-1; no clear D gene. CDR3 size: 12 residues. Germline V gives CDR1 SGHRS, CDR2 YFSETQ. V was clipped by 8 bases and J by 0 bases, with 8 bases between them. This CDR3 is CASKTMNTEAFF. In DNA form, the CDR3 reads TGCGCCAGTAAAACAATGAACACTGAAGCTTTCTTT.

V gene TRBV9 combines with J gene TRBJ1-4, with D possibly TRBD1 on 5 matching bases. Germline V gene lookup returns CDR1 SGDLS and CDR2 YYNGEE. V lost 4 bases and J 8 bases, leaving 15 bases between the germline ends. The CDR3 has 14 residues. The CDR3 nucleotides are TGTGCCAGCAGCTTGACAGAAGTAGGGGAAAAACTGTTTTTT. This translates into CASSLTEVGEKLFF.

This chain connects TRBV28 to TRBJ1-6, with no clear D. The CDR3 loop spans 13 amino acids. Trimming removed 6 bases from V and 6 bases from J, with 9 bases in between. Germline CDR1 is MDHEN and CDR2 is SYDVKM. For the CDR3, the DNA is TGTGCCAGCAGCCTGAGACCTAATTCACCCCTCCACTTT. Amino acid sequence: CASSLRPNSPLHF.

The rearrangement uses TRBV20-1 and TRBJ2-1; no clear D. The germline gives CDR1 DFQATT, CDR2 SNEGSKA (reference sequence). The CDR3 loop spans 11 amino acids. V shed 7 bases and J shed 5 bases, with 9 bases lying between them. For the CDR3, the DNA is TGCAGTGTGGATAGTCACAATGAGCAGTTCTTC. As protein: CSVDSHNEQFF.

This chain joins TRBV4-1 and TRBJ1-6; D perhaps matches TRBD1 (5 bases). Per germline, CDR1 MGHRA and CDR2 YSYEKL. Trimming removed 3 bases at V and 7 bases at J, with 13 bases between. CDR3 size: 15 residues. CDR3 sequence: CASSQQGLWNSPLHF. The CDR3, as DNA: TGCGCCAGCAGCCAGCAGGGTCTCTGGAATTCACCCCTCCACTTT.

This clone was found once. The V gene is TRBV9, the J gene TRBJ1-5; 7 bases agree with TRBD1. From germline, CDR1 is SGDLS and CDR2 YYNGEE. The CDR3 is 15 amino acids. J gave up 5 bases and V 0 bases, and 5 bases lay outside the gene matches. CDR3 residues: CASSVGGGGDQPQHF. DNA for the CDR3: TGTGCCAGCAGCGTAGGTGGAGGGGGCGATCAGCCCCAGCATTTT.

For this clone: At one end the junction does not follow the germline gene, possibly because of a read error. This chain connects TRBV5-1 to TRBJ2-5; D uncertain. Germline lookup yields CDR1 SGHRS and CDR2 YFSETQ. This CDR3 region has 11 residues. CDR3 in amino acids: CASSVQGTQYF. The CDR3 region has the DNA TGCGCCAGCAGCGTGCAAGGGACCCAGTACTTC. Looking up the rest from reference TRBV5-1 and TRBJ2-5 gives the full variable domain: KAGVTQTPRYLIKTRGQQVTLSCSPISGHRSVSWYQQTPGQGLQFLFEYFSETQRNKGNFPGRFSGRQFSNSRSEMNVSTLELGDSALYLCASSVQGTQYFGPGTRLLVL.